This T cell receptor (beta chain) was sequenced during a study of cytomegalovirus exposure and HLA in healthy donors. This clone was counted once. Its specificity is not known. Trimming cost V 5 bases and J 6 bases; bases outside gene matches: 13. From germline, CDR1 is LNHDA and CDR2 SQIVND (reference sequence). This CDR3 is 16 amino acids long. Overall study results and limits: In a later analysis, V- and J-gene trimming of beta chains associated with a DCLRE1C missense variant, replicated independently. Analysis performed later showed TCR beta chains linked to HLA being more clonally expanded than equally common others. Solely CMV serostatus was available to characterize immune exposure. The study carried out a later analysis of TCR beta sequences. It associated 15,000 to 20,000 of them with specific HLA alleles at a false discovery rate of 0.05.

PCR primers comprised 60 Vbeta and 13 Jbeta primers. TCRdb's copy holds only in-frame clones and misses some; the assay was immunoSEQ multiplex PCR. The data hold 250,000 or so clones, with over 90% observed a single time. The material sequenced was PBMCs. This clonotype originated in a girl aged 2-10 years in good health and CMV-seronegative. The rearrangement joins TRBV19 to TRBJ2-7; 10 nucleotides agree with TRBD2. This CDR3 is CASSHLLAGDSAEQYF. The DNA of the CDR3 is TGTGCCAGTAGTCATCTGCTAGCGGGAGACTCCGCCGAGCAGTACTTC.